This paragraph reports one T cell receptor (beta chain). Its antigen is unknown. Primers: 60 Vbeta forward and 13 Jbeta reverse. Measured with immunoSEQ multiplex PCR; TCRdb has only the in-frame clones, and not every one. In the table there are 150,000 or so clones, roughly 73% of which are singletons. The record originates from a study of cytomegalovirus exposure and HLA in healthy donors. On the study more broadly: About 200 million T cells yielded around 120 million unique TCR beta sequences in earlier analysis. Study results and caveats: In a later analysis, at a false discovery rate of 0.05, 15,000 to 20,000 TCR beta sequences were associated with HLA alleles.

Likely unrecorded immune exposures existed in these nominally healthy donors. Germline CDR1 reads SGHRS; CDR2 reads YFSETQ. The CDR3 totals 16 residues. Trimming cost V 2 bases and J 5 bases; bases outside gene matches: 10. The chain links TRBV5-1 to TRBJ1-1; 9 positions agree with TRBD1. Material for sequencing was PBMCs. The sequence came from a female donor in good health and CMV-seronegative. In nucleotides, the CDR3 is TGCGCCAGCAGCTTTTCCGGTCGGGACAGGGATACTGAAGCTTTCTTT. This codes for CASSFSGRDRDTEAFF.